The 7 T cell receptor beta chains below all came from one sample that was sequenced in a study of T cell changes during pregnancy in multiple sclerosis. Repertoires were generated with immunoSEQ multiplex PCR, while TCRdb's copy carries only in-frame clones and drops some. The profile shows about 49,000 clones, 92% of them singletons. This material consisted of peripheral blood, taken after pregnancy. These receptors were taken from a female donor with multiple sclerosis, enrolled in a pregnancy study.

This chain links TRBV2 with TRBJ2-7; no clear D. V gave up 6 bases and J gave up 0 bases, with 12 bases separating them. The CDR3 extends over 14 amino acids. Germline-derived CDR1 and CDR2 are SNHLY and FYNNEI. The CDR3 loop is CASRLDINSYEQYF. DNA of the CDR3: TGTGCCAGCAGATTAGACATCAACTCCTACGAGCAGTACTTC.

This clone was observed a single time. CDR3 sequence reads: CAWSKGGTSYEQYF. The CDR3 DNA sequence: TGTGCCTGGAGCAAGGGGGGGACATCCTACGAGCAGTACTTC. The V and J genes are TRBV30 and TRBJ2-7; D might be TRBD2 (7 bases). V was cut by 3 bases and J by 1 base, with 13 bases left in between. Germline CDR1 reads GTSNPN; CDR2 reads SVGIG (reference sequence). The CDR3 has 14 residues.

The rearrangement joins TRBV29-1 to TRBJ2-7, with 10 bases that match TRBD2. CDR1 is SQVTM and CDR2 is ANQGSEA in the germline V gene. The CDR3 runs to 18 residues. Losses at the gene ends were 4 bases for V and 0 bases for J; bases not matched to a gene: 15. Here the CDR3 DNA reads TGCAGCGTTGTTGGACAGAAAACTAGCGGGGTGACCTCCTACGAGCAGTACTTC. As protein: CSVVGQKTSGVTSYEQYF.

This chain joins TRBV19 and TRBJ2-1; 9 bases fit TRBD2. The CDR3 covers 15 residues. V shed 6 bases, J shed 9 bases, and the junction held 12 bases outside the gene matches. CDR1 is LNHDA and CDR2 is SQIVND in the germline V gene (reference sequence). The CDR3 loop reads CASRAGGRLKSEQFF. Here the CDR3 DNA reads TGTGCCAGTAGGGCGGGGGGGAGGTTGAAAAGTGAGCAGTTCTTC.

The chain is built from TRBV5-8 and TRBJ2-5; D is undetermined. V gave up 1 base and J gave up 2 bases, with 9 bases separating them. The germline V gene encodes CDR1 SGHTS and CDR2 YDEGEE. CDR3 length: 14 amino acids. This chain's CDR3 is CASSLTGVQETQYF. The CDR3 DNA is TGTGCCAGCAGCTTGACTGGAGTTCAAGAGACCCAGTACTTC.

V is TRBV6-5 and J is TRBJ1-4, with unresolved D. The CDR3 totals 16 residues. Germline V gene lookup returns CDR1 MNHEY and CDR2 SVGAGI. V was shortened by 0 bases and J by 5 bases, with 13 bases between the two germline ends. CDR3 in DNA: TGTGCCAGCAGTTACTCGGGAGGTTCGACGAATGAAAAACTGTTTTTT. Encoded protein: CASSYSGGSTNEKLFF.

V usage is TRBV7-2 and J usage is TRBJ2-7; D not certain. From germline, CDR1 is SGHTA and CDR2 FQGNSA. The CDR3 consists of 11 residues. Trimming took 3 bases from V and 4 from J, leaving 4 bases between them. The CDR3 protein is CASSLQYEQYF. CDR3 coding DNA: TGTGCCAGCAGCTTGCAGTACGAGCAGTACTTC.